This record concerns one T cell receptor (beta chain) sequence. Its antigen is still unknown. As defined, naive CD8 cells were CD45RO-negative and positively selected for CCR7, with terminally differentiated effector memory CD45RA+ cells excluded. The donor population consisted of healthy HIV-negative adults with no recent acute infections or vaccinations. The source of the sample is a study of shared clonotypes between healthy human individuals. Whole-study context: Donors were two women and a few men aged 18 to 49. General observations from the study: The low donor count limited represented genetic and exposure-history diversity.

Each replicate PCR on the sorted subsets used approximately 180 ng DNA (roughly 30,000 T cell genomes). Profiled with immunoSEQ multiplex PCR; TCRdb holds only in-frame clones, not every one. The data show some 740,000 clones, more than 85% seen once. The TCR comes from a man aged 25 to 45 in good health. Sequenced sample: naive CD8+ T cells sorted from blood.

Here the CDR3 reads CASSRGGDTYNEQFF. The CDR3 bases are TGTGCCAGCAGCCGAGGGGGCGATACTTACAATGAGCAGTTCTTC. The gene calls are TRBV9 and TRBJ2-1; TRBD1 agrees at 7 bases. This CDR3 has 15 amino acids. V shed 4 bases, J shed 4 bases, and the junction held 8 bases outside the gene matches. Looked up from germline, CDR1 is SGDLS and CDR2 is YYNGEE.